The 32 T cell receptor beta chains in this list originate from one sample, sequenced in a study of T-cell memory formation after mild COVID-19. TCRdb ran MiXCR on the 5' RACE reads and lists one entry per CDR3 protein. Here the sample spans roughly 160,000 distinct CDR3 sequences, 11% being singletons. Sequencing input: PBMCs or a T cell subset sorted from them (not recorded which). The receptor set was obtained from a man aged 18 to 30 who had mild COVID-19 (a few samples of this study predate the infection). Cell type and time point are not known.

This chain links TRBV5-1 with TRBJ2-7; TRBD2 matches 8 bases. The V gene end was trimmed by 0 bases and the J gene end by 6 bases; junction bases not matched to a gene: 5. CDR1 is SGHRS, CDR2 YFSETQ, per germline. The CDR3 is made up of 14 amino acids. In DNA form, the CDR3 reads TGCGCCAGCAGCTTGGCCCCCCGGGAGGGCGAGCAGTACGTC. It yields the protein CASSLAPREGEQYV.

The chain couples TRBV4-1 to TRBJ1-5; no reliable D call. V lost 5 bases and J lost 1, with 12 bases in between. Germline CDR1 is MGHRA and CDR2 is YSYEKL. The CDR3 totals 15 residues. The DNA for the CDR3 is TGCGCCAGCAGCGCTCTCGGATTGAGCAATCAGCCCCAGCATTTT. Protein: CASSALGLSNQPQHF.

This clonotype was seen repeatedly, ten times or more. CDR3 DNA: TGTGCCAGCAGCTTGGGACAGGGTGAAGCTTTCTTT. It yields the protein CASSLGQGEAFF. V is TRBV7-9 and J is TRBJ1-1; TRBD1 agrees at 9 bases. The CDR3 is 12 residues long. Germline CDR1 SEHNR, CDR2 FQNEAQ (reference sequence). V lost 3 bases, J lost 7 bases, and 0 bases stayed unmatched.

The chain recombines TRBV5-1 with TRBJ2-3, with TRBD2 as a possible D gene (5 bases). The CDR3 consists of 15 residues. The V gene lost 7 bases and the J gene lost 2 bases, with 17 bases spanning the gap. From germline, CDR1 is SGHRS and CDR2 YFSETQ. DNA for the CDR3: TGCGCCAGCCTGTATTCGCCGGGAAACACAGATACGCAGTATTTT. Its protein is CASLYSPGNTDTQYF.

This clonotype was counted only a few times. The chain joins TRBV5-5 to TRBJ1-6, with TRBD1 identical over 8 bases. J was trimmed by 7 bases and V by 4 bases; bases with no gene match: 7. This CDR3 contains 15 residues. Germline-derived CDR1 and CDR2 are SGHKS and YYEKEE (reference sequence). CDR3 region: CASSPTGQVNSPLHF. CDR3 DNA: TGTGCCAGCAGCCCCACGGGACAGGTGAATTCACCCCTCCACTTT.

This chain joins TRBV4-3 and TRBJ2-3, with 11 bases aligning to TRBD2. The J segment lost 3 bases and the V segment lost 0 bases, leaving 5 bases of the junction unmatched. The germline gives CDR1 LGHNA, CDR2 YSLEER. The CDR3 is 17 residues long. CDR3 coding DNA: TGCGCCAGCAGCCAAGAGGCGGCTAGCGGGGGGACAGATACGCAGTATTTT. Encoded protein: CASSQEAASGGTDTQYF.

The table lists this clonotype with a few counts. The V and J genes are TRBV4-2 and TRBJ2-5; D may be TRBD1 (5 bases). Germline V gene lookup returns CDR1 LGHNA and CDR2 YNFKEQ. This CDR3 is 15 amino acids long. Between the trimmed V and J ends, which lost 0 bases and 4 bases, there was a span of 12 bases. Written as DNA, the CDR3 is TGTGCCAGCAGCCAAGAAGGGGCTAGGGTAGAGACCCAGTACTTC. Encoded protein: CASSQEGARVETQYF.

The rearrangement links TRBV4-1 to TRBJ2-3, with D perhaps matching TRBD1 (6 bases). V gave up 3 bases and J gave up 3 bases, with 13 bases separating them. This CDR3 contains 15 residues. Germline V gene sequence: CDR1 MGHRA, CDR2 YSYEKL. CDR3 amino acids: CASSQGARDTDTQYF. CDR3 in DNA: TGCGCCAGCAGCCAGGGGGCCAGGGATACAGATACGCAGTATTTT.

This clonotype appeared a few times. In DNA form, the CDR3 reads TGCGCCAGCAGCCTCCAAGCCCAAGAGACCCAGTACTTC. Its protein is CASSLQAQETQYF. The chain carries TRBV5-1 and TRBJ2-5; no reliable D call. V shed 4 bases and J shed 1 base, with 8 bases lying between them. This CDR3 comprises 13 residues. CDR1 is SGHRS and CDR2 is YFSETQ in the germline V gene. Combining the CDR3 with reference TRBV5-1 and TRBJ2-5 gives the whole variable domain KAGVTQTPRYLIKTRGQQVTLSCSPISGHRSVSWYQQTPGQGLQFLFEYFSETQRNKGNFPGRFSGRQFSNSRSEMNVSTLELGDSALYLCASSLQAQETQYFGPGTRLLVL.

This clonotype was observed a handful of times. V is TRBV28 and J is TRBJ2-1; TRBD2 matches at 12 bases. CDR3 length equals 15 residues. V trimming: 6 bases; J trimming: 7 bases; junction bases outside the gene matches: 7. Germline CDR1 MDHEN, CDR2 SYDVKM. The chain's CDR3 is CASSETSGGKNEQFF. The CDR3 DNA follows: TGTGCCAGCAGCGAAACTAGCGGGGGGAAGAATGAGCAGTTCTTC.

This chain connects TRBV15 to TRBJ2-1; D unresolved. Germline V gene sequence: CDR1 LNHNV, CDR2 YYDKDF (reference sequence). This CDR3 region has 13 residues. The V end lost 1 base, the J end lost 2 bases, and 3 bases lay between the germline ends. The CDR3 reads CATSRGTYNEQFF. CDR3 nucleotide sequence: TGTGCCACCAGCAGAGGGACCTACAATGAGCAGTTCTTC.

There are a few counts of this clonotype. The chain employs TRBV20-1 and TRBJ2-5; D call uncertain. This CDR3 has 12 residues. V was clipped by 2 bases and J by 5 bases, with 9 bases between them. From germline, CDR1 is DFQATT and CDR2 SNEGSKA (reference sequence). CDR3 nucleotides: TGCAGTGCTAGATATGGGGTCGAGACCCAGTACTTC. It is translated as CSARYGVETQYF.

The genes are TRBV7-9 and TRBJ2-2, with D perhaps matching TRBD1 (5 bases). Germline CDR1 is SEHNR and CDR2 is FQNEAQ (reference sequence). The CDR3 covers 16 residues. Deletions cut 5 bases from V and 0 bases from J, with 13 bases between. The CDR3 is CASSPPGHPNTGELFF. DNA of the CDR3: TGTGCCAGCAGCCCGCCAGGACATCCGAACACCGGGGAGCTGTTTTTT. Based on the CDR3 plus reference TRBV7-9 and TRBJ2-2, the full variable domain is DTGVSQNPRHKITKRGQNVTFRCDPISEHNRLYWYRQTLGQGPEFLTYFQNEAQLEKSRLLSDRFSAERPKGSFSTLEIQRTEQGDSAMYLCASSPPGHPNTGELFFGEGSRLTVL.

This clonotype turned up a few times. Here the CDR3 DNA reads TGTGCCAGCAGCCACAGGGGAAGGAATGAGCAGTTCTTC. Encoded protein: CASSHRGRNEQFF. The chain is built from TRBV11-3 and TRBJ2-1, with 7 nucleotides matching TRBD1. Germline V gene sequence: CDR1 SGHNT, CDR2 YENEEA. This CDR3 spans 13 amino acids. Trimming took 5 bases from V and 7 from J; bases not matched to a gene: 5.

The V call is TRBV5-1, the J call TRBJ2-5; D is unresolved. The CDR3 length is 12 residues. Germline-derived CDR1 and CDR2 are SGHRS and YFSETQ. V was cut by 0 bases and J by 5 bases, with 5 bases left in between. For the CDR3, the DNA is TGCGCCAGCAGCTTGGTGGAGGAGACCCAGTACTTC. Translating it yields CASSLVEETQYF.

In DNA form, the CDR3 reads TGCGCCAGCAGCCGCGACGCCAGGGAGACCGGGGAGCTGTTTTTT. The encoded protein is CASSRDARETGELFF. The J gene is TRBJ2-2, the V gene TRBV4-3; the D gene could be TRBD1 or TRBD2 (5 bases each). V was cut by 4 bases and J by 5 bases, with 14 bases left in between. The CDR3 totals 15 residues. Per germline, CDR1 LGHNA and CDR2 YSLEER.

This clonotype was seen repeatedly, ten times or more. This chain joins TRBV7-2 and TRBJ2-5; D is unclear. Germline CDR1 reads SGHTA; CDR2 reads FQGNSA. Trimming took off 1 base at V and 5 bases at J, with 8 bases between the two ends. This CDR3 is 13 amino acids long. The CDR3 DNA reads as TGTGCCAGCAGCTTAGGGAACCGGGAGACCCAGTACTTC. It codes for CASSLGNRETQYF.

The CDR3 bases are TGTGCCAGCAGTCCTCACAGGCGGAACTATGGCTACACCTTC. It specifies CASSPHRRNYGYTF. The chain combines TRBV6-5 with TRBJ1-2; D may be TRBD1 (5 bases). This CDR3 has 14 residues. The V end lost 5 bases, the J end lost 2 bases, and 12 bases lay between the germline ends. Germline CDR1 is MNHEY and CDR2 is SVGAGI.

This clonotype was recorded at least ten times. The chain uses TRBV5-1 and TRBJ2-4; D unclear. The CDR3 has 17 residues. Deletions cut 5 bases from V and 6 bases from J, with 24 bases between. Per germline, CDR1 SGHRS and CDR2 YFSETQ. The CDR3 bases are TGCGCCAGCAGTCCCCCATTCTCTGGGGATATCGTAAACATTCAGTACTTC. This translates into CASSPPFSGDIVNIQYF.

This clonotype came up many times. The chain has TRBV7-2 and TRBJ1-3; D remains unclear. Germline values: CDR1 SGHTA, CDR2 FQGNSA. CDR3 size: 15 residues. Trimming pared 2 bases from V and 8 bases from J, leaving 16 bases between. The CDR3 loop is CASSLFLGVVDTIYF. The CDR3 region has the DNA TGTGCCAGCAGCTTATTCCTTGGGGTGGTGGACACCATATATTTT.

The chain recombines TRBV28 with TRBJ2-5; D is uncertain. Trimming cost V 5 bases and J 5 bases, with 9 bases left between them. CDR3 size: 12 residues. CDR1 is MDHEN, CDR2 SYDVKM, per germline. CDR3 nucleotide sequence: TGTGCCAGCAGTCCCACATGGGAGACCCAGTACTTC. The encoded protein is CASSPTWETQYF. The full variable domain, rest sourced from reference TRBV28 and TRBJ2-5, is DVKVTQSSRYLVKRTGEKVFLECVQDMDHENMFWYRQDPGLGLRLIYFSYDVKMKEKGDIPEGYSVSREKKERFSLILESASTNQTSMYLCASSPTWETQYFGPGTRLLVL.

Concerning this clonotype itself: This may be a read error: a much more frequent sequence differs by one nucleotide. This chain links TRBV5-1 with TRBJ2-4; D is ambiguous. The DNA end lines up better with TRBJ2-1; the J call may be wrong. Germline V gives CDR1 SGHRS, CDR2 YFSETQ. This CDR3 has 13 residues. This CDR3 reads CASSLGPSGIQFF. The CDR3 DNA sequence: TGCGCCAGCAGTCTTGGTCCAAGTGGCATTCAGTTCTTC.

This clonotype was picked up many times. CDR3 DNA sequence: TGCGCCAGCAGCCGGGAGGCGCAGGGCAATGAGCAGTTCTTC. Protein: CASSREAQGNEQFF. V gene TRBV4-3 combines with J gene TRBJ2-1, with D perhaps TRBD2 (6 bases). Trimming cost V 4 bases and J 6 bases, with 13 bases left between them. The CDR3 has 14 residues. Germline loops: CDR1 LGHNA, CDR2 YSLEER.

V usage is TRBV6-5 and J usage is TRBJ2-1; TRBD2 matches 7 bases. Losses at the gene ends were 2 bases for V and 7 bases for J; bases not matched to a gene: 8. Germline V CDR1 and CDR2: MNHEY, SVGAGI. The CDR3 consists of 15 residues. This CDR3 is CASSYSPRTRNEQFF. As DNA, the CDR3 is TGTGCCAGCAGTTACAGCCCGAGGACTAGGAATGAGCAGTTCTTC.

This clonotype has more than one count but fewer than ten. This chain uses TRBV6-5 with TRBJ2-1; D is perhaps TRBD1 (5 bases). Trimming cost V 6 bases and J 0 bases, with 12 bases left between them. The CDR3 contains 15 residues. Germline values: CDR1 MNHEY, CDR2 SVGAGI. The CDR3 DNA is TGTGCCAGCAGCCCTGCTGACAGCTCCTACAATGAGCAGTTCTTC. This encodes CASSPADSSYNEQFF.

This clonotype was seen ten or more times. DNA of the CDR3: TGTGCCAGCAGCTTTACCTCATCCTACGAGCAGTACGTC. This sequence encodes CASSFTSSYEQYV. The rearrangement uses TRBV7-2 and TRBJ2-7; D unclear. The CDR3 runs to 13 residues. The V gene's germline CDR1 is SGHTA and CDR2 FQGNSA. V was pared by 3 bases and J by 1 base, with 7 bases between.

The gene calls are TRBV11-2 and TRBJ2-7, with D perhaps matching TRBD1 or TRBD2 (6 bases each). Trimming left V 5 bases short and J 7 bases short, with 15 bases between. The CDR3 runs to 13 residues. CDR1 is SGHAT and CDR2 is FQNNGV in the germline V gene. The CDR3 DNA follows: TGTGCCAGCAGCCTAAGGGGGGTGGGAGAGCAGTACTTC. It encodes CASSLRGVGEQYF.

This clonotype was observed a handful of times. DNA for the CDR3: TGTGCCAGCAGTTACGTCCGGTACCAAGAGACCCAGTACTTC. Translating it yields CASSYVRYQETQYF. The chain is built from TRBV6-6 and TRBJ2-5; no reliable D call. This CDR3 comprises 14 residues. Trimming left V 2 bases short and J 0 bases short, with 7 bases between. The germline gives CDR1 MNHNY, CDR2 SVGAGI (reference sequence).

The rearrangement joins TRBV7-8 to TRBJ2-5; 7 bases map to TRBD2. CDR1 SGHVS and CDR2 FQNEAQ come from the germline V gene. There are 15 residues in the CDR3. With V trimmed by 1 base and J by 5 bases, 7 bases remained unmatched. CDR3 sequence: CASSLGSAGRETQYF. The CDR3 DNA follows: TGTGCCAGCAGCTTAGGGTCAGCGGGGAGGGAGACCCAGTACTTC.

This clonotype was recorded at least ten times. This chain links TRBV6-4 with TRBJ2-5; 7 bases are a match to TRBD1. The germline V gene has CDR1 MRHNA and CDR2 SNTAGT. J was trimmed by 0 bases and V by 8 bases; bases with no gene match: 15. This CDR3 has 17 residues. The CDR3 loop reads CASAGDRQGDNQETQYF. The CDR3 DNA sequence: TGTGCCAGCGCCGGGGACAGACAGGGAGATAACCAAGAGACCCAGTACTTC.

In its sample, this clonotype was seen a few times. CDR3 sequence (DNA): TGCGCCAGCAGCCAAGCAGATCCAGGCTTTGGAAACACCATATATTTT. This sequence encodes CASSQADPGFGNTIYF. The chain combines TRBV4-3 with TRBJ1-3; D is unclear. CDR3 length equals 16 residues. Germline V gives CDR1 LGHNA, CDR2 YSLEER. Trimming left V 1 base short and J 3 bases short, with 13 bases between.

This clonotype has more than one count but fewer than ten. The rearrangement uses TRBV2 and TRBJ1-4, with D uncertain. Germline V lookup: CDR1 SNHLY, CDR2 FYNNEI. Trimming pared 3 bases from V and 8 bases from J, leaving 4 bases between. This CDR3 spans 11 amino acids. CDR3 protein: CASSEEEKLFF. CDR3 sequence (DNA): TGTGCCAGCAGTGAGGAAGAAAAACTGTTTTTT.